This TCR beta chain comes out of a study of blood T cell repertoires in COVID-19. Authors' methods: Estimates of nucleated cell counts were drawn from the amplification of reference gene primers. Assay: immunoSEQ multiplex PCR; the TCRdb copy retains only in-frame clones and omits some. The DNA gave D and trimming, while V, J and clone size come from that table. The repertoire holds 180,000 or so clones, with approximately 86% as singletons. The CDR3 covers 17 residues. Trimming shortened V by 5 bases and J by 1 base, and 18 bases separated the two germline ends. The germline CDR1 and CDR2 sequences are MNHNY and SVGAGI (reference sequence).

The chain uses TRBV6-6 and TRBJ1-5; D is perhaps TRBD1 (6 bases). The sequencing input was peripheral blood. The clonotype was recovered from a man between 60 and 70 years old with acute or convalescent COVID-19. The chain's CDR3 is CASSRTSGQGSNQPQHF. CDR3 nucleotides: TGTGCCAGCAGTCGGACATCGGGGCAGGGGAGCAATCAGCCCCAGCATTTT.